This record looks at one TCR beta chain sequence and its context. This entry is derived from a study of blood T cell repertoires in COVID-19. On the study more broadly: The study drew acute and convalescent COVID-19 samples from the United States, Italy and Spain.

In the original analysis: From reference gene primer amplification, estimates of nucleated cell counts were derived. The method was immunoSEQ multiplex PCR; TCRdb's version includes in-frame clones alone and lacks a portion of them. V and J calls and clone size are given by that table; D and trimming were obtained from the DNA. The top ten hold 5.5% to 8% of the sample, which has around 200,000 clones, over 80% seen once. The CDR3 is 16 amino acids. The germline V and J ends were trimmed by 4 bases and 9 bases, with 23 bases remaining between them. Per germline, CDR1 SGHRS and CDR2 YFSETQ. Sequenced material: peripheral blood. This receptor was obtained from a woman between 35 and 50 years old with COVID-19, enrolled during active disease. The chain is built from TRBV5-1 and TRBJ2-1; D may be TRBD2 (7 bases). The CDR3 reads CASSQARGGQVSEQFF. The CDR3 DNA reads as TGCGCCAGCAGCCAAGCTAGGGGGGGCCAAGTCAGTGAGCAGTTCTTC.